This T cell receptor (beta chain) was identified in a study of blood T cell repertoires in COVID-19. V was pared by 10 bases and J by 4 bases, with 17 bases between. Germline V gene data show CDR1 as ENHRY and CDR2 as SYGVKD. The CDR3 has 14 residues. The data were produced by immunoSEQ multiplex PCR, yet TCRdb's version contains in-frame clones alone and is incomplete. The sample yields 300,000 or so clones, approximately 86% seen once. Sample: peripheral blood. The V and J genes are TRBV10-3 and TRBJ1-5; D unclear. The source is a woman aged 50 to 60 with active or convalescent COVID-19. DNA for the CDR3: TGTGCCACCTCCCGGGAGCCTTTAAATCAGCCCCAGCATTTT. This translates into CATSREPLNQPQHF.